This T cell receptor (beta chain) was profiled in a study of CD8 T cells in ankylosing spondylitis. TCRdb analysed the 5' RACE reads with MiXCR anew, one entry per CDR3 protein. The repertoire holds approximately 400,000 distinct CDR3 sequences, with under 20% as singletons. The CDR3 runs 17 residues. V gave up 3 bases and J gave up 3 bases; unmatched junction bases: 12. Germline CDR1 reads KGHSH; CDR2 reads LQKENI. This clonotype has just one count. Its target is not known. General study findings and limits: Apparently characteristic of ankylosing spondylitis blood was a TCR beta motif (roughly eight highly homologous variants).

The TCR sequence derives from a male donor with ankylosing spondylitis. This rearrangement joins TRBV18 to TRBJ2-3; 7 bases are shared with TRBD1. The sequencing sample was made of blood, either unsorted or a sorted T cell fraction (not recorded which). CDR3: CASSPLTGMIKTDTQYF. DNA of the CDR3: TGTGCCAGCTCACCTTTGACAGGGATGATTAAGACAGATACGCAGTATTTT.